The present T cell receptor (beta chain) was sequenced within a study of persistence of HIV-infected CD4 T cells. Note on this clone: Its specificity is unknown.

This was the immunoSEQ version 4 assay in survey mode. Profiled with immunoSEQ multiplex PCR; TCRdb holds only in-frame clones, not every one. The sample contains 25,000 to 40,000 clones, roughly four fifths of which appear only once. Study-wide points: Proviral oligoclonality tracked with TCR oligoclonality within the same sorted cells.

The stimulus was an HIV-1 Gag 15-mer peptide pool, about 1 ug/peptide/mL. CD40L-negative CD69-negative CD45RO-high memory CD4+ T cells were sorted as populations depleted of antigen-responding cells. Plasma HIV-1 RNA stayed below 50 copies/mL for at least 4 years. The starting material was CD4+ T cells sorted from PBMCs after 18-hour stimulation, obtained from a patient who received antiretroviral therapy. This TCR came from an adult woman with HIV who was CMV-seropositive.

The CDR3 here is CASSVSGVYNEQFF. CDR3 nucleotides: TGTGCCAGCAGCGTGTCGGGGGTATACAATGAGCAGTTCTTC. The chain employs TRBV9 and TRBJ2-1, with D perhaps matching TRBD2 (6 bases). Trimming cost V 2 bases and J 4 bases, with 10 bases left between them. The CDR3 loop spans 14 amino acids. Per the germline V gene, CDR1 is SGDLS and CDR2 is YYNGEE.